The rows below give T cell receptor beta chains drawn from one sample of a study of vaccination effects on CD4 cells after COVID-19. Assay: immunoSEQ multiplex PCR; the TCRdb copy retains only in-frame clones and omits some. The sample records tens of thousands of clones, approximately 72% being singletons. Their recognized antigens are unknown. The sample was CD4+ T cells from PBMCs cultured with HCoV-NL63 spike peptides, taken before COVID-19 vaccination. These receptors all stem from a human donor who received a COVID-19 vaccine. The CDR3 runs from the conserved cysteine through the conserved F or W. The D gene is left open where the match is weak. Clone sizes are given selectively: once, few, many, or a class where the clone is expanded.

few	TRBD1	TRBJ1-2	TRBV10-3	CATLQGAGYGYTF	TGTGCCACACTACAGGGGGCTGGCTATGGCTACACCTTC
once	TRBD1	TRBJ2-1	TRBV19	CASSRDRGDEQFF	TGTGCCAGTAGTCGGGACAGGGGGGATGAGCAGTTCTTC
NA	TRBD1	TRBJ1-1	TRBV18	CASSQGQGKGGEAFF	TGTGCCAGCTCACAGGGACAGGGAAAAGGAGGTGAAGCTTTCTTT
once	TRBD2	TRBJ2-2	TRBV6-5	CASSSSSGGAGELFF	TGTGCCAGCAGTTCCTCTAGCGGGGGGGCCGGGGAGCTGTTTTTT
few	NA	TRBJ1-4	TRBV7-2	CASSLSGLNEKLFF	TGTGCCAGCAGCTTATCGGGACTGAATGAAAAACTGTTTTTT
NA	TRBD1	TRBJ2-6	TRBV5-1	CASSPTGTGANVLTF	TGCGCCAGCAGCCCGACAGGGACAGGGGCCAACGTCCTGACTTTC
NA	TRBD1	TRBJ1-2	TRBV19	CASSIGQGASLGYTF	TGTGCCAGTAGTATCGGCCAGGGGGCGTCCCTTGGCTACACCTTC
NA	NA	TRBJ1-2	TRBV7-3	CASSTRQNYGYTF	TGTGCCAGCAGCACACGACAGAACTATGGCTACACCTTC
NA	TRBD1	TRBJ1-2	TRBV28	CASRVGQGTVYGYTF	TGTGCCAGCAGAGTTGGACAGGGGACCGTCTATGGCTACACCTTC
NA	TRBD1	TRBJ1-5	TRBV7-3	CASSSSTGGPNQPQHF	TGTGCCAGCAGCTCGTCGACAGGGGGTCCCAATCAGCCCCAGCATTTT
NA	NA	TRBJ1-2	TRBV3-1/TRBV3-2	CASSQVGRSGLGYTF	TGTGCCAGCAGCCAAGTAGGACGATCAGGGTTAGGCTACACCTTC
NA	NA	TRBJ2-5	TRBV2	CASSEQRTTGTQYF	TGTGCCAGCAGTGAACAGCGGACAACCGGGACCCAGTACTTC
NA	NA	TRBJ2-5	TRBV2	CASTPGVGRETQYF	TGTGCCAGCACCCCTGGGGTCGGTCGGGAGACCCAGTACTTC
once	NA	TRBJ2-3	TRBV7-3	CASSLTQSNTQYF	TGTGCCAGCAGCTTAACTCAGAGTAATACGCAGTATTTT
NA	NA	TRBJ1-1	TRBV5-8	CASPHMKVEKPNTEAFF	TGTGCCAGCCCACATATGAAGGTGGAGAAACCGAACACTGAAGCTTTCTTT
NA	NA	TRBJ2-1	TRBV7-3	CASSLTLVDEQFF	TGTGCCAGCAGCTTAACGCTAGTTGACGAGCAGTTCTTC
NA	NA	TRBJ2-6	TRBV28	CASSVDTFSGANVLTF	TGTGCCAGCAGTGTGGACACCTTCTCTGGGGCCAACGTCCTGACTTTC
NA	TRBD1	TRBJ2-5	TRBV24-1	CATSDSHTDRGLETQYF	TGTGCCACCAGTGATTCCCACACCGACAGGGGGCTCGAGACCCAGTACTTC
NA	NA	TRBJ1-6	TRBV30	CAWSVSQGWSPLHF	TGTGCCTGGAGTGTATCGCAGGGGTGGTCACCCCTCCACTTT
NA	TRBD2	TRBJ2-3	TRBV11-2	CASSLLAGAPSTDTQYF	TGTGCCAGCAGCTTACTAGCGGGGGCGCCTAGCACAGATACGCAGTATTTT
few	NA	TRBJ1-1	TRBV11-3	CASSFGQNTEAFF	TGTGCCAGCAGCTTTGGACAGAACACTGAAGCTTTCTTT
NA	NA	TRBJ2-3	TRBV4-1	CASSQGPSRGGRDTQYF	TGCGCCAGCAGCCAAGGACCTTCGAGGGGGGGCCGAGATACGCAGTATTTT
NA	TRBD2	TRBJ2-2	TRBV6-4	CASSETSGGHGGELFF	TGTGCCAGCAGTGAGACCAGCGGGGGGCACGGCGGGGAGCTGTTTTTT
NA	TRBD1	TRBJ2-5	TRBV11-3	CASSRDSQETQYF	TGTGCCAGCAGCCGGGACAGCCAAGAGACCCAGTACTTC
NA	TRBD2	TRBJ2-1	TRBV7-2	CASSLALAGLNEQFF	TGTGCCAGCAGCTTAGCACTAGCGGGGCTTAATGAGCAGTTCTTC
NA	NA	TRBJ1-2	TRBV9	CASSVEGLNYGYTF	TGTGCCAGCAGCGTAGAGGGTCTTAACTATGGCTACACCTTC
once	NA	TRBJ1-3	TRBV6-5	CASSYDRSSQNTIYF	TGTGCCAGCAGTTACGACAGGTCAAGCCAAAACACCATATATTTT
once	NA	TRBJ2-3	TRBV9	CASSVVSVSDTQYF	TGTGCCAGCAGCGTAGTATCCGTCTCAGATACGCAGTATTTT
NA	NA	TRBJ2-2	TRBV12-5	CASGPQRGWVTGELFF	TGTGCTAGTGGGCCCCAACGGGGGTGGGTCACCGGGGAGCTGTTTTTT
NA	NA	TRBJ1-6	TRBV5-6	CASSLDYTDNSPLHF	TGTGCCAGCAGCTTGGATTACACAGATAATTCACCCCTCCACTTT
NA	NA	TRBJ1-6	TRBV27	CASSLSAVRDNSPLHF	TGTGCCAGCAGTTTATCGGCCGTCAGGGATAATTCACCCCTCCACTTT
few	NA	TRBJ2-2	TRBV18	CASSPPLAGATGELFF	TGTGCCAGCTCACCACCCCTTGCGGGGGCCACCGGGGAGCTGTTTTTT
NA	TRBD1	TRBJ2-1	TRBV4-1	CASSRPGGIGGEQFF	TGCGCCAGCAGCCGTCCAGGGGGCATTGGTGGTGAGCAGTTCTTC
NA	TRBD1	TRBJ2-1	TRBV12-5	CASGPGTGGETEQFF	TGTGCTAGTGGACCAGGGACAGGGGGCGAAACTGAGCAGTTCTTC
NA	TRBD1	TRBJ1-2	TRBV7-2	CASSPPTGNYGYTF	TGTGCCAGCAGCCCCCCGACAGGGAACTATGGCTACACCTTC
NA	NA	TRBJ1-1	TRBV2	CASSDRRFNTEAFF	TGTGCCAGCAGCGATCGGCGTTTTAACACTGAAGCTTTCTTT
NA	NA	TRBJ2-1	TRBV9	CASSVVRDSPFGQFF	TGTGCCAGCAGCGTAGTCAGGGACTCCCCGTTTGGGCAGTTCTTC
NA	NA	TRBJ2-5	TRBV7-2	CASSLAGANERETQYF	TGTGCCAGCAGCTTAGCGGGGGCGAATGAGCGAGAGACCCAGTACTTC
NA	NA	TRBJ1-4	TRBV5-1	CASSPRGSWTGEKLFF	TGCGCCAGCAGCCCCCGAGGGTCTTGGACCGGAGAAAAACTGTTTTTT
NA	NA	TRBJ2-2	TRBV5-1	CASSLWTTSTGELFF	TGCGCCAGCAGCTTATGGACAACGAGCACCGGGGAGCTGTTTTTT
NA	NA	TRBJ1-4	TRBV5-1	CASSPTAATNEKLFF	TGCGCCAGCAGCCCCACGGCTGCAACTAATGAAAAACTGTTTTTT
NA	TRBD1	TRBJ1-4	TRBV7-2	CASSPDRNFGEKLFF	TGTGCCAGCAGCCCGGACAGGAACTTTGGGGAAAAACTGTTTTTT
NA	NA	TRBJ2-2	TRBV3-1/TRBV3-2	CASSQKYRGRNTGELFF	TGTGCCAGCAGCCAAAAATACCGGGGAAGGAACACCGGGGAGCTGTTTTTT
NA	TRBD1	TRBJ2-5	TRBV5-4	CASSRGGLETQYF	TGTGCCAGCAGCCGAGGGGGCCTCGAGACCCAGTACTTC
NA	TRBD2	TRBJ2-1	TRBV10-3	CAIGVGRTGGYNEQFF	TGTGCCATCGGGGTAGGGAGAACGGGGGGCTACAATGAGCAGTTCTTC
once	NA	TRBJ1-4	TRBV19	CASSIQRTINEEKLFF	TGTGCCAGTAGTATCCAGCGGACGATCAACGAGGAAAAACTGTTTTTT
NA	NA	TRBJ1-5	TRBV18	CASSPNREGQPQHF	TGTGCCAGCTCGCCGAACAGGGAGGGTCAGCCCCAGCATTTT
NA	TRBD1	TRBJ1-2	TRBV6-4	CASSGLPDRAQENGYTF	TGTGCCAGCAGTGGGCTCCCCGACAGGGCGCAGGAAAATGGCTACACCTTC
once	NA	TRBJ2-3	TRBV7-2	CASSLSTMGTQYF	TGTGCCAGCAGCTTATCTACGATGGGTACGCAGTATTTT
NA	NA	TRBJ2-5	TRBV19	CASSRQKETQYF	TGTGCCAGTAGTCGACAGAAAGAGACCCAGTACTTC
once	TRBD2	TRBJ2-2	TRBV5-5	CASSTSGNTGELFF	TGTGCCAGCAGCACTAGCGGTAACACCGGGGAGCTGTTTTTT
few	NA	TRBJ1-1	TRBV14	CASSQDFRGGIEAFF	TGTGCCAGCAGCCAAGATTTTAGGGGGGGGATTGAAGCTTTCTTT
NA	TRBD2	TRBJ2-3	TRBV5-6	CASSTGTSGAKFDTQYF	TGTGCCAGCAGCACAGGGACTAGCGGGGCTAAGTTCGATACGCAGTATTTT
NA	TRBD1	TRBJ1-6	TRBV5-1	CASGDHPGQPNSPLHF	TGCGCCAGCGGGGACCATCCGGGACAGCCCAATTCACCCCTCCACTTT
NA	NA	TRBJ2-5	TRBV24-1	CATSEKGRKGAETQYF	TGTGCCACCAGTGAAAAGGGCCGAAAAGGGGCAGAGACCCAGTACTTC
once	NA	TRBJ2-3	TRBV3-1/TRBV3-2	CASSQDTQYF	TGTGCCAGCAGCCAAGATACGCAGTATTTT
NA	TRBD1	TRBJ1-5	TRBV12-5	CASGRTGDGETQSNQPQHF	TGTGCTAGTGGTAGAACAGGGGACGGCGAGACTCAAAGCAATCAGCCCCAGCATTTT
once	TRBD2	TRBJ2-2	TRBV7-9	CASSRGLATTGELFF	TGTGCCAGCAGCAGGGGACTAGCTACCACCGGGGAGCTGTTTTTT